This T cell receptor beta chain was sequenced in a study of cytomegalovirus exposure and HLA in healthy donors. Study results and caveats: The HLA-A and HLA-B alleles of most subjects were reportedly predicted accurately from TCR beta sequences. In a later analysis, compared with equally common non-associated chains, HLA-associated beta chains were more expanded.

PCR amplification relied on 60 Vbeta primers (plus 13 Jbeta primers). Generated by immunoSEQ multiplex PCR, the TCRdb table keeps only in-frame clones and is missing some. The top ten hold 2.5% to 3.5% of the sample, which has some 100,000 clones, 75% to 85% seen once. With respect to this clone: No antigen is known for it.

V was clipped by 4 bases and J by 2 bases, with 12 bases between them. Germline V lookup: CDR1 MNHNS, CDR2 SASEGT. The CDR3 consists of 15 residues. Source material: PBMCs. The sequence was obtained from a male donor in good health and CMV-seropositive. The chain recombines TRBV6-1 with TRBJ1-5; tentatively, D is TRBD1 (6 bases). Here the CDR3 reads CASSVQGVGNQPQHF. The CDR3 DNA reads TGTGCCAGCAGTGTACAGGGAGTGGGCAATCAGCCCCAGCATTTT.